Below, 12 T cell receptor beta chains from the same sample are listed, as sequenced in a study of blood T cell repertoires in COVID-19. TCRdb keeps only in-frame clones here, not all; method: immunoSEQ multiplex PCR. The sample records approximately 270,000 clones, around 85% being singletons. The sample comprised peripheral blood. Receptors originate from a man at least 80 years old with acute or convalescent COVID-19.

The V and J genes are TRBV27 and TRBJ2-7; 12 bases map to TRBD1. The CDR3 is 15 residues long. After removal of 4 bases from V and 6 bases from J, the junction contained 7 bases not matched to a gene. CDR1 MNHEY and CDR2 SMNVEV come from the germline V gene (reference sequence). CDR3 sequence: CASSSSGTGGGEQYF. Here the CDR3 DNA reads TGTGCCAGCAGTTCATCCGGGACAGGGGGCGGCGAGCAGTACTTC.

The chain links TRBV9 to TRBJ2-2; 11 nucleotides agree with TRBD2. The CDR3 has 18 residues. The V and J ends lost 0 bases and 5 bases, in that order; junction bases with no gene match: 9. Germline V lookup: CDR1 SGDLS, CDR2 YYNGEE. CDR3 coding DNA: TGTGCCAGCAGCGTAGATAGCGGGAGGGCCGAGGATACCGGGGAGCTGTTTTTT. Translation gives CASSVDSGRAEDTGELFF.

The chain combines TRBV5-4 with TRBJ1-4, with 7 bases matching TRBD1. The length of the CDR3 is 15 residues. The V segment lost 2 bases and the J segment 3 bases; nucleotides outside the gene matches: 4. Germline V gene data show CDR1 as SGHNT and CDR2 as YYREEE (reference sequence). The CDR3 region is CASSFGTASNEKLFF. The CDR3 DNA reads as TGTGCCAGCAGCTTTGGGACAGCTTCTAATGAAAAACTGTTTTTT. The variable domain in full, completed from reference TRBV5-4 and TRBJ1-4, reads ETGVTQSPTHLIKTRGQQVTLRCSSQSGHNTVSWYQQALGQGPQFIFQYYREEENGRGNFPPRFSGLQFPNYSSELNVNALELDDSALYLCASSFGTASNEKLFFGSGTQLSVL.

For this clone: At the DNA level, this CDR3 is encoded by other sequences in the same sample as well. CDR3 coding DNA: TGTGCCTGGAGACAGGGGGCGACCTACGAGCAGTACTTC. As protein: CAWRQGATYEQYF. The rearrangement joins TRBV30 to TRBJ2-7, with 9 bases lining up with TRBD1. The V segment lost 3 bases and the J segment 2 bases; nucleotides outside the gene matches: 2. Germline values: CDR1 GTSNPN, CDR2 SVGIG (reference sequence). The CDR3 length is 13 residues.

The V gene is TRBV5-1, the J gene TRBJ2-7; 8 bases line up with TRBD1. Trimming at V came to 0 bases and at J to 7 bases, leaving 9 bases not matched to a gene. Germline CDR1 and CDR2: SGHRS and YFSETQ. The CDR3 has 15 amino acids. The CDR3, as DNA: TGCGCCAGCAGCTTGGGACAGGGGTCCTCAGGGGAGCAGTACTTC. It yields the protein CASSLGQGSSGEQYF.

This rearrangement joins TRBV9 to TRBJ2-1; 11 nucleotides align to TRBD2. The CDR3 contains 19 residues. Germline V gene sequence: CDR1 SGDLS, CDR2 YYNGEE. The V and J ends lost 0 bases and 5 bases, in that order; junction bases with no gene match: 13. CDR3 amino acids: CASSVALKVAGGRHNEQFF. The CDR3 DNA follows: TGTGCCAGCAGCGTAGCGTTAAAGGTAGCGGGAGGGCGTCACAATGAGCAGTTCTTC. Combining the CDR3 with reference TRBV9 and TRBJ2-1 gives the whole variable domain DSGVTQTPKHLITATGQRVTLRCSPRSGDLSVYWYQQSLDQGLQFLIQYYNGEERAKGNILERFSAQQFPDLHSELNLSSLELGDSALYFCASSVALKVAGGRHNEQFFGPGTRLTVL.

This clone occurred a few times. The genes are TRBV27 and TRBJ2-7; 7 bases match TRBD2. V shed 7 bases, J shed 2 bases, and the junction held 8 bases outside the gene matches. CDR1 MNHEY and CDR2 SMNVEV come from the germline V gene (reference sequence). This CDR3 spans 14 amino acids. The CDR3 nucleotides read TGTGCCAGCATCGGGGGGACCGTCCCCTACGAGCAGTACTTC. It is translated as CASIGGTVPYEQYF.

This chain links TRBV6-5 with TRBJ1-2, with 8 bases that match TRBD1. The CDR3 length is 16 residues. Germline trimming cut 4 bases from V and 0 bases from J; bases unmatched to any gene: 7. Germline CDR1 MNHEY, CDR2 SVGAGI. The CDR3 spells CASSSGQGVPNYGYTF. CDR3 DNA sequence: TGTGCCAGCAGTTCTGGACAGGGAGTTCCTAACTATGGCTACACCTTC.

The chain uses TRBV6-2 or TRBV6-3 and TRBJ1-1; D remains ambiguous. Between the trimmed V and J ends, which lost 2 bases and 0 bases, there was a span of 13 bases. The CDR3 has 16 amino acids. CDR1 is MNHEY, CDR2 SVGEGT, per germline. CDR3 coding DNA: TGTGCCAGCAGTTACAGGAGGGAGGACTTGAACACTGAAGCTTTCTTT. Amino acid sequence: CASSYRREDLNTEAFF.

The chain is built from TRBV5-6 and TRBJ2-6, with 11 bases aligning to TRBD1. This CDR3 spans 18 amino acids. V shed 4 bases and J 1 base; nucleotides not matched to a gene: 7. In germline, CDR1 is SGHDT, CDR2 YYEEEE. CDR3 in DNA: TGTGCCAGCAGCAAACGGACAGGGGGCCAATCTGGGGCCAACGTCCTGACTTTC. Translated: CASSKRTGGQSGANVLTF. Full variable domain (outside the CDR3, taken from reference TRBV5-6 and TRBJ2-6): DAGVTQSPTHLIKTRGQQVTLRCSPKSGHDTVSWYQQALGQGPQFIFQYYEEEERQRGNFPDRFSGHQFPNYSSELNVNALLLGDSALYLCASSKRTGGQSGANVLTFGAGSRLTVL.

This chain connects TRBV10-3 to TRBJ1-5; 8 bases agree with TRBD1. The CDR3 extends over 14 amino acids. Trimming took 8 bases from V and 3 from J; bases not matched to a gene: 6. Germline V gene data show CDR1 as ENHRY and CDR2 as SYGVKD. CDR3 nucleotides: TGTGCCATCCGAGGACAGGGAGACAATCAGCCCCAGCATTTT. It specifies CAIRGQGDNQPQHF.

The chain employs TRBV7-9 and TRBJ1-4; 7 bases align to TRBD1. This CDR3 spans 17 amino acids. The V gene's germline CDR1 is SEHNR and CDR2 FQNEAQ (reference sequence). Germline trimming cut 2 bases from V and 0 bases from J; bases unmatched to any gene: 6. CDR3: CASSLWDSYATNEKLFF. In DNA, the CDR3 is TGTGCCAGCAGCTTATGGGACAGCTATGCAACTAATGAAAAACTGTTTTTT.